These T cell receptor beta chains were read from a single sample in a study of blood T cell repertoires in COVID-19. Assay used: immunoSEQ multiplex PCR; TCRdb lists only in-frame clones, some missing. The sample yields 350,000 to 450,000 clones, 85% to 90% seen once. Source material: PBMCs or T cells enriched from blood (not recorded which). The receptors originated from a man aged 25-45 years who had recovered from COVID-19. Each CDR3 is given with its conserved first and last residue. Fields, in order: D gene, J gene, CDR3 length, clone size, V gene, CDR3 DNA, CDR3 protein. A D gene is named only where the DNA matches it firmly. A row's size may be missing; if present it is once, few, many or a size class.

>TRBD2|TRBJ2-3|13|NA|TRBV7-9
TGTGCCATCACAGCGGGACCCACAGATACGCAGTATTTT
CAITAGPTDTQYF
>NA|TRBJ2-1|17|NA|TRBV10-3
TGTGCCATCAGTGAGTCGGAGGGACAGATAATCTACAATGAGCAGTTCTTC
CAISESEGQIIYNEQFF
>NA|TRBJ2-7|13|NA|TRBV28
TGTGCCAGCAGCGTCTCTAGTATCTACGAGCAGTACTTC
CASSVSSIYEQYF
>NA|TRBJ1-2|12|NA|TRBV30
TGTGCCTGGACTGTGGGCAGGTGGGGCTACACCTTC
CAWTVGRWGYTF
>NA|TRBJ1-1|13|NA|TRBV2
TGTGCCAGCTCTGGACAGCATAACACTGAAGCTTTCTTT
CASSGQHNTEAFF
>TRBD1|TRBJ1-2|14|once|TRBV29-1
TGCAGCGTTGAGACCAACGACAGGGTGGGCGGCTACACCTTC
CSVETNDRVGGYTF
>TRBD2|TRBJ2-7|16|NA|TRBV7-8
TGTGCCAGCAGCTTAGCGCTGGGGGAGGGCCTCTACGAGCAGTACTTC
CASSLALGEGLYEQYF
>NA|TRBJ1-2|15|NA|TRBV24-1
TGTGCCACCAGTGATGGGCATCCAGCTAACTATGGCTACACCTTC
CATSDGHPANYGYTF
>TRBD1|TRBJ1-6|15|NA|TRBV19
TGTGCCAGTAGTATCTCCGGGACAGGGAATTCACCCCTCCACTTT
CASSISGTGNSPLHF
>NA|TRBJ1-5|12|NA|TRBV7-9
TGTGCCAGCAGCCCCTGGGAGGGTTCCCAGCATTTT
CASSPWEGSQHF
>NA|TRBJ2-1|14|once|TRBV5-4
TGTGCCAGCAGCCCTCGGAGGGACTACAATGAGCAGTTCTTC
CASSPRRDYNEQFF
>NA|TRBJ2-1|11|NA|TRBV20-1
TGCAGTCTAGCAAGACACGGGGAGCAGTTCTTC
CSLARHGEQFF
>NA|TRBJ1-1|11|NA|TRBV5-5
TGTGCCAGCAGCTTTTGGCTTGAAGCTTTCTTT
CASSFWLEAFF
>TRBD1|TRBJ2-7|16|NA|TRBV9
TGTGCCAGCAGCGCAGGTGGACAGGGGGCCTCCTACGAGCAGTACTTC
CASSAGGQGASYEQYF
>TRBD1|TRBJ2-2|15|NA|TRBV19
TGTGCCAGTAGTACGACAGGGCCCAGGACCGGGGAGCTGTTTTTT
CASSTTGPRTGELFF
>NA|TRBJ1-1|15|NA|TRBV19
TGTGCCAGTAGTATAGCTCCAAACTTGAACACTGAAGCTTTCTTT
CASSIAPNLNTEAFF
>NA|TRBJ2-3|15|few|TRBV15
TGTGCCACCAGCGAAAATTGGGACTCCACAGATACGCAGTATTTT
CATSENWDSTDTQYF
>NA|TRBJ1-4|14|NA|TRBV19
TGTGCCAGTAGGCGACAGGCAAGAAATGAAAAACTGTTTTTT
CASRRQARNEKLFF
>TRBD1|TRBJ2-7|15|once|TRBV5-6
TGTGCCAGCAGCTTGGGACAGGGTAGTTTCTACGAGCAGTACTTC
CASSLGQGSFYEQYF
>NA|TRBJ1-1|13|NA|TRBV6-1
TGTGCCAGCAGTGATCCGGGGCGCCGGGGGGTTTTCTTT
CASSDPGRRGVFF
>TRBD1|TRBJ2-1|15|NA|TRBV5-1
TGCGCCAGCAGCTTTTACCAGGGGGCTCACAATGAGCAGTTCTTC
CASSFYQGAHNEQFF
>TRBD1|TRBJ2-7|15|NA|TRBV3-1/TRBV3-2
TGTGCCAGCAGCCGCCGGACAGGGCCGGCGGATCTTCAGTACTTC
CASSRRTGPADLQYF
>NA|TRBJ2-1|13|NA|TRBV9
TGTGCCAGCAGCGTAGTCGGTAACAATGAGCAGTTCTTC
CASSVVGNNEQFF
>TRBD2|TRBJ2-1|15|NA|TRBV5-1
TGCGCCAGCAGAATCGGACTAGCGGGAAGGAATGAGCAGTTCTTC
CASRIGLAGRNEQFF
>NA|TRBJ1-2|15|once|TRBV6-5
TGTGCCAGCAGGCTACTCCGAGCAGGGGTAGAGGGCTACACCTTC
CASRLLRAGVEGYTF
>NA|TRBJ1-1|14|NA|TRBV7-9
TGTGCCAGCAGCCCATTTACAGCGAACACTGAAGCTTTCTTT
CASSPFTANTEAFF
>NA|TRBJ2-1|14|NA|TRBV10-3
TGTGCCATCAGTGAGTCTGGGACAATCAATGAGCAGTTCTTC
CAISESGTINEQFF
>NA|TRBJ2-6|16|NA|TRBV4-1
TGCGCCAGCAGCTACGGACTCTTCTCTGGGGCCAACGTCCTGACTTTC
CASSYGLFSGANVLTF
>TRBD2|TRBJ2-5|16|NA|TRBV11-3
TGTGCCAGCAGCTTAGGGGATACTAGCGGACAAGAGACCCAGTACTTC
CASSLGDTSGQETQYF
>TRBD2|TRBJ2-3|15|once|TRBV7-9
TGTGCCAGCAGCTTGCTAGCGGGGAGCACAGATACGCAGTATTTT
CASSLLAGSTDTQYF
>TRBD1|TRBJ2-6|18|NA|TRBV20-1
TGCAGTGCTAGTGAGGGGGGGACAGGGAGTCCTGGGGCCAACGTCCTGACTTTC
CSASEGGTGSPGANVLTF
>TRBD2|TRBJ2-2|16|NA|TRBV19
TGTGCCAGTAGTATCACTAGCGGGAGTGACACCGGGGAGCTGTTTTTT
CASSITSGSDTGELFF
>NA|TRBJ1-5|15|NA|TRBV5-1
TGCGCCAGCAGCTTGGATGCCGGGAGCAATCAGCCCCAGCATTTT
CASSLDAGSNQPQHF
>NA|TRBJ1-2|12|NA|TRBV18
TGTGCCAGCTCACCGCAGGGTCCTGGCTACACCTTC
CASSPQGPGYTF
>NA|TRBJ2-7|15|NA|TRBV5-3
TGTGTCAGAAGCTTGGACCCGGAGGGGTCCTACGAGCAGTACTTC
CVRSLDPEGSYEQYF
>NA|TRBJ1-4|16|NA|TRBV10-2
TGCGCCAGCAGTGACCTAGGAGGAGGGAGAATTGAAAAACTGTTTTTT
CASSDLGGGRIEKLFF
>TRBD2|TRBJ2-1|15|NA|TRBV18
TGTGCCAGCTCCCGACTAGCGGGAGGATCGGGGGAGCAGTTCTTC
CASSRLAGGSGEQFF
>TRBD1|TRBJ1-4|17|NA|TRBV10-3
TGTGCCATCAGTGAACAAGCTCCGGGACAGGGGGTGAAAGGACTGTTTTTT
CAISEQAPGQGVKGLFF
>NA|TRBJ2-1|15|NA|TRBV10-3
TGTGCCACCAGGACACAGGGAGACGAACTTAATGAGCAGTTCTTC
CATRTQGDELNEQFF
>TRBD1|TRBJ1-5|14|NA|TRBV28
TGTGCCAGCAGACAGGGGGCTGAGAATCAGCCCCAGCATTTT
CASRQGAENQPQHF
>NA|TRBJ2-2|14|NA|TRBV6-5
TGTGCCAGCAGTTACTCAGGGGATACCGGGGAGCTGTTTTTT
CASSYSGDTGELFF
>NA|TRBJ1-2|12|NA|TRBV6-2/TRBV6-3
TGTGCCAGCAGCCTGGAGCAGTATGGCTACACCTTC
CASSLEQYGYTF
>NA|TRBJ1-5|12|few|TRBV28
TGTGCCAGCAGTTACAGGGTCGGGCCCCAGCATTTT
CASSYRVGPQHF
>TRBD1|TRBJ2-7|14|NA|TRBV29-1
TGCAGCGTCACCTGGGACAGGGGGATCTACGAGCAGTACTTC
CSVTWDRGIYEQYF
>TRBD1|TRBJ2-5|16|NA|TRBV5-1
TGCGCCAGCAGCTTGGAATTGACAGGGGGCTTTAAGACCCAGTACTTC
CASSLELTGGFKTQYF
>NA|TRBJ1-2|14|NA|TRBV11-2
TGTGCCAGCAGCCAAGACGTGGCAGGGTATGGCTACACCTTC
CASSQDVAGYGYTF
>NA|TRBJ2-2|13|NA|TRBV12-3/TRBV12-4
TGTGCCAGCATCTACAGGAACACCGGGGAGCTGTTTTTT
CASIYRNTGELFF
>NA|TRBJ2-7|13|NA|TRBV10-3
TGTGCCACCCGCACCCAGGGCGAGTACGAGCAGTACTTC
CATRTQGEYEQYF